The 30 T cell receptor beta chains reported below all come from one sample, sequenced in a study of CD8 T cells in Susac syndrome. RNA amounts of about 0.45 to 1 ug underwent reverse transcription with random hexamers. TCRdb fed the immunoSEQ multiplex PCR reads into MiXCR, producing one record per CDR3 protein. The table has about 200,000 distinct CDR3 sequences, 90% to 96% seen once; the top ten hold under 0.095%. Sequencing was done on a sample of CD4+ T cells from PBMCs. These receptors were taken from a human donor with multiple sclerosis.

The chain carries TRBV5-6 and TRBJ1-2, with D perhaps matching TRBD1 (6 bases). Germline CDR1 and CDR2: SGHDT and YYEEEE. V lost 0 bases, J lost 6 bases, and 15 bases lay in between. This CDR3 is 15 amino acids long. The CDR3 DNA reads TGTGCCAGCAGCTTGGGTACAGGGAAACTAGATGGCTACACCTTC. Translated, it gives CASSLGTGKLDGYTF.

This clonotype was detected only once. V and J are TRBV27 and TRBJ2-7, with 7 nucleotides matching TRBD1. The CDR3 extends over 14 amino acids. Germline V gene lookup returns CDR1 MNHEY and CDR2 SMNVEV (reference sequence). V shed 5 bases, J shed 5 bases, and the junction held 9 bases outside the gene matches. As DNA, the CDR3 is TGTGCCAGCAGTCCGCCGGGAAGGGGGCACGAGCAGTACTTC. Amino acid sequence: CASSPPGRGHEQYF.

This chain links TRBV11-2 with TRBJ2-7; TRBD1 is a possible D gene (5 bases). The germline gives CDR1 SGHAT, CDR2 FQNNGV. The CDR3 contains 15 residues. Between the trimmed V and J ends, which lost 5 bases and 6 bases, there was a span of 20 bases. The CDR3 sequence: CASSTSRARRAEQYF. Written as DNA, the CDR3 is TGTGCCAGCAGCACCAGCAGGGCGCGGCGAGCCGAGCAGTACTTC.

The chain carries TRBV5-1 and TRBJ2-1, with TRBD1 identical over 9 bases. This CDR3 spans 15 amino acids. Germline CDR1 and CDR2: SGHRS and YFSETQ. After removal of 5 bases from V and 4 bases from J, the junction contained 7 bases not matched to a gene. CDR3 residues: CASRSPGQGYNEQFF. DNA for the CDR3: TGCGCCAGCAGGTCTCCGGGACAGGGATACAATGAGCAGTTCTTC.

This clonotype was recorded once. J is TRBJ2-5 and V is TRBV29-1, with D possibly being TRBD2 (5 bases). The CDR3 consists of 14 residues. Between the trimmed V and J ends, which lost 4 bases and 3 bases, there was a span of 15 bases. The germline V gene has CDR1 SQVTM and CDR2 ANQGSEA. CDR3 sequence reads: CSVGSVANKETQYF. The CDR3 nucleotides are TGCAGCGTTGGTAGCGTGGCCAATAAAGAGACCCAGTACTTC.

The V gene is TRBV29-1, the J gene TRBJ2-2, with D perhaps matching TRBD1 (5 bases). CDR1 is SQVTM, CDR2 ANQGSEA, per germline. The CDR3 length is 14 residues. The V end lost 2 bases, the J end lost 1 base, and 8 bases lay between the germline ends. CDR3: CSVERGGNTGELFF. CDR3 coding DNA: TGCAGCGTTGAAAGGGGCGGGAACACCGGGGAGCTGTTTTTT.

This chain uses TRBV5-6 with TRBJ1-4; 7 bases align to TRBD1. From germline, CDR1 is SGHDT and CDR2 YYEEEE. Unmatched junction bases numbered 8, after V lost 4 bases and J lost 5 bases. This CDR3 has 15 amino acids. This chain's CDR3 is CASSQRQGRNEKLFF. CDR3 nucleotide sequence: TGTGCCAGCAGCCAGAGACAGGGAAGGAATGAAAAACTGTTTTTT.

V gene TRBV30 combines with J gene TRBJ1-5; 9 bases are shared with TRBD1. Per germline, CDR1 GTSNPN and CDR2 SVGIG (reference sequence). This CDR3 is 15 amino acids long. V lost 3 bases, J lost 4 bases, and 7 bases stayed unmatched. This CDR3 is CAWSRLDRGNQPQHF. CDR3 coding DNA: TGTGCCTGGAGCCGTTTGGACAGGGGAAATCAGCCCCAGCATTTT.

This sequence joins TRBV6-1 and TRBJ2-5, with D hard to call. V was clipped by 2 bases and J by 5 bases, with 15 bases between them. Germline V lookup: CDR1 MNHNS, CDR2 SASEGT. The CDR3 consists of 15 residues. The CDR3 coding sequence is TGTGCCAGCAGTGAAAGGGCCAACCCTGGGGAGACCCAGTACTTC. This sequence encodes CASSERANPGETQYF.

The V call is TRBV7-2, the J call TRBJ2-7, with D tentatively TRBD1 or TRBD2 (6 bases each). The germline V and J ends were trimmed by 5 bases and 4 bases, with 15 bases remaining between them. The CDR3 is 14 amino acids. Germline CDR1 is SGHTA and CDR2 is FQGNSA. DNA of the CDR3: TGTGCCAGCAGCCCGGTAGGGGGGCAGTACGAGCAGTACTTC. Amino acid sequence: CASSPVGGQYEQYF. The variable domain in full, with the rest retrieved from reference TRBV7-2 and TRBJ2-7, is GAGVSQSPSNKVTEKGKDVELRCDPISGHTALYWYRQSLGQGLEFLIYFQGNSAPDKSGLPSDRFSAERTGGSVSTLTIQRTQQEDSAVYLCASSPVGGQYEQYFGPGTRLTVT.

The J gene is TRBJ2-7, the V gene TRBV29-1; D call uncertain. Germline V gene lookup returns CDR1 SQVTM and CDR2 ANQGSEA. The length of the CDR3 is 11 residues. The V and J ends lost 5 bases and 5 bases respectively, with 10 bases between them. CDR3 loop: CSVQTSHEQYF. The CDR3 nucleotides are TGCAGCGTTCAGACAAGCCACGAGCAGTACTTC.

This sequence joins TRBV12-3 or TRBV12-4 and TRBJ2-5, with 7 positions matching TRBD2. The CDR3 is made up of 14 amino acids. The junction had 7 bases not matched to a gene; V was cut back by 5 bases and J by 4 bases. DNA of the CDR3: TGTGCCAGCAGTCCAACGACTAGCCCAGAGACCCAGTACTTC. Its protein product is CASSPTTSPETQYF.

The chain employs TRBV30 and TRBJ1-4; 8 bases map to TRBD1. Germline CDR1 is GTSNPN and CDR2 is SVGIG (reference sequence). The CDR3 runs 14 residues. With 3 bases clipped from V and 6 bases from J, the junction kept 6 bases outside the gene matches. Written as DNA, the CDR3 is TGTGCCTGGAGGGTCCAGGGGGCCGATGAAAAACTGTTTTTT. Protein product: CAWRVQGADEKLFF. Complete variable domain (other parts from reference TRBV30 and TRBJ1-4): SQTIHQWPATLVQPVGSPLSLECTVEGTSNPNLYWYRQAAGRGLQLLFYSVGIGQISSEVPQNLSASRPQDRQFILSSKKLLLSDSGFYLCAWRVQGADEKLFFGSGTQLSVL.

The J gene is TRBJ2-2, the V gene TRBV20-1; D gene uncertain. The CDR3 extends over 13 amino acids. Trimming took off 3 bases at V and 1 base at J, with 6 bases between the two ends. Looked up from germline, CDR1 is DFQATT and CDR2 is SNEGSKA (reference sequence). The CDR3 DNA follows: TGCAGTGCTAGGCCTTTGAACACCGGGGAGCTGTTTTTT. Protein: CSARPLNTGELFF.

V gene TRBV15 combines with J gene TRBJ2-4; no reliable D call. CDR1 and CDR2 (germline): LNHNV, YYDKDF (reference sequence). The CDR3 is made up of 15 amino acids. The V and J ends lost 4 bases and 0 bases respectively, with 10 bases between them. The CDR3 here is CATSNLARAKNIQYF. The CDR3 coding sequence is TGTGCCACCAGCAACTTAGCAAGAGCCAAAAACATTCAGTACTTC.

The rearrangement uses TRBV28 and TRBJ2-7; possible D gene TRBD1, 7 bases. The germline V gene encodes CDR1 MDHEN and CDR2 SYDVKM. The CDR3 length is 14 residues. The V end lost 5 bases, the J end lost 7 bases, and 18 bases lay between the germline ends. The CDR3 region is CASSTQGGAQEQYF. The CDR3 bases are TGTGCCAGCAGTACCCAGGGGGGCGCCCAAGAGCAGTACTTC.

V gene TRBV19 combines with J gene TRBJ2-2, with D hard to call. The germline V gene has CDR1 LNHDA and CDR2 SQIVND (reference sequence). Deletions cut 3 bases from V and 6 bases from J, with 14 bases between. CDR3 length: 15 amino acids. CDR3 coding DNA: TGTGCCAGTAGTATCCACGTCGGCGTCGCCGGGGAGCTGTTTTTT. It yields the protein CASSIHVGVAGELFF.

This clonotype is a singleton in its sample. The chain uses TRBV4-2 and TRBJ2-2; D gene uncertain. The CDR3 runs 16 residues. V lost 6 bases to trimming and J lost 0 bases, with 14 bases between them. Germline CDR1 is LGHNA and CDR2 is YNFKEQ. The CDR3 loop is CASSSTPAANTGELFF. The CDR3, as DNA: TGTGCCAGCAGTAGTACCCCAGCCGCGAACACCGGGGAGCTGTTTTTT.

CDR3 in DNA: TGTGCCAGCAGCCACCAGACATCTAAGCAGTACTTC. This codes for CASSHQTSKQYF. The chain is built from TRBV11-2 and TRBJ2-7; D gene ambiguous. This CDR3 spans 12 amino acids. The germline CDR1 and CDR2 sequences are SGHAT and FQNNGV. V gave up 5 bases and J gave up 8 bases, with 13 bases separating them. The full variable domain, in which reference TRBV11-2 and TRBJ2-7 provide the parts outside the CDR3, is EAGVAQSPRYKIIEKRQSVAFWCNPISGHATLYWYQQILGQGPKLLIQFQNNGVVDDSQLPKDRFSAERLKGVDSTLKIQPAKLEDSAVYLCASSHQTSKQYFGPGTRLTVT.

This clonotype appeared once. The CDR3 coding sequence is TGCAGCGTCCTTGGGGGGACGAACACCGGGGAGCTGTTTTTT. It encodes CSVLGGTNTGELFF. J is TRBJ2-2 and V is TRBV29-1; a weak D match, TRBD2 (6 bases). This CDR3 spans 14 amino acids. V dropped 6 bases and J dropped 0 bases, with 11 bases sitting between them. CDR1 SQVTM and CDR2 ANQGSEA come from the germline V gene.

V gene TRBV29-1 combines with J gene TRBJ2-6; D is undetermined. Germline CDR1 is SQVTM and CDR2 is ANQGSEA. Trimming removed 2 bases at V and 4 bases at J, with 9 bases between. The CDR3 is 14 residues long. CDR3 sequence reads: CSVESGSGANVLTF. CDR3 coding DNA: TGCAGCGTTGAATCAGGATCCGGGGCCAACGTCCTGACTTTC.

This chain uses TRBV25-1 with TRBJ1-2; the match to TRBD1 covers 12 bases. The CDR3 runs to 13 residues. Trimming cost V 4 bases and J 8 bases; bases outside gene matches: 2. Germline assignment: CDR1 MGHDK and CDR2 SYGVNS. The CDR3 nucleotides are TGTGCCAGCAGTGGCGGGACAGGGGGCGGCTACACCTTC. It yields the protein CASSGGTGGGYTF.

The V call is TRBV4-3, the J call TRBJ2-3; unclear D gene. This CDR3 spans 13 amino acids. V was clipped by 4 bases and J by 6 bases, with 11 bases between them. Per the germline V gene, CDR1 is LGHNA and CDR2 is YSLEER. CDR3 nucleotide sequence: TGCGCCAGCAGCCGATCGGGTTGGGATACGCAGTATTTT. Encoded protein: CASSRSGWDTQYF.

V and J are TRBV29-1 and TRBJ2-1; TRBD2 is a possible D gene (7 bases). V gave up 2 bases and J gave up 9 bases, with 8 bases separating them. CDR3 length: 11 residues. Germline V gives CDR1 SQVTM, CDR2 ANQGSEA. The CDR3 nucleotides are TGCAGCGTTGAAAGGGGGGGTGAGCAGTTCTTC. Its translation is CSVERGGEQFF.

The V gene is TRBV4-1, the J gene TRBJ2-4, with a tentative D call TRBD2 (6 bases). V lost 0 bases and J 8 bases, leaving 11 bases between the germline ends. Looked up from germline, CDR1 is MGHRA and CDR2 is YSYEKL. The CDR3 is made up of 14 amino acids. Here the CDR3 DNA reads TGCGCCAGCAGCCAAGAAAGTAGGAGGGACATTCAGTACTTC. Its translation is CASSQESRRDIQYF.

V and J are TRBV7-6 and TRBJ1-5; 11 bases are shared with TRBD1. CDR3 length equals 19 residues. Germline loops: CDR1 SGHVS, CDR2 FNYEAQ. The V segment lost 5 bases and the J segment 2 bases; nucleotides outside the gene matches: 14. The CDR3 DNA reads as TGTGCCAGCAGCCAAGGGTCCGGACAGGGGGCGGGAGGCAATCAGCCCCAGCATTTT. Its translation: CASSQGSGQGAGGNQPQHF. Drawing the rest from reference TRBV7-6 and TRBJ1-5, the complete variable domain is GAGVSQSPRYKVTKRGQDVALRCDPISGHVSLYWYRQALGQGPEFLTYFNYEAQQDKSGLPNDRFSAERPEGSISTLTIQRTEQRDSAMYRCASSQGSGQGAGGNQPQHFGDGTRLSIL.

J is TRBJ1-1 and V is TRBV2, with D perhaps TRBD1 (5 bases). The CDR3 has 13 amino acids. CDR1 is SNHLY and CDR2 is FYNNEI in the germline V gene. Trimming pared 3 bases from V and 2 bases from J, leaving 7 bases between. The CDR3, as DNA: TGTGCCAGCAGTGACCAGGGCAACACTGAAGCTTTCTTT. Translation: CASSDQGNTEAFF. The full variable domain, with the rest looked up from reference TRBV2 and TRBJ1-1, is EPEVTQTPSHQVTQMGQEVILRCVPISNHLYFYWYRQILGQKVEFLVSFYNNEISEKSEIFDDQFSVERPDGSNFTLKIRSTKLEDSAMYFCASSDQGNTEAFFGQGTRLTVV.

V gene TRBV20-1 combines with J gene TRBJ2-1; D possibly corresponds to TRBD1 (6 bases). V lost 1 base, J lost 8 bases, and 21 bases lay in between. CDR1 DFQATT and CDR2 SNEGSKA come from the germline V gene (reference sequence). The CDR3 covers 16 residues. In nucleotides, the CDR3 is TGCAGTGCTAGAGCAGAAAACCAAAGGGGGTGGTATGAGCAGTTCTTC. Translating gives CSARAENQRGWYEQFF.

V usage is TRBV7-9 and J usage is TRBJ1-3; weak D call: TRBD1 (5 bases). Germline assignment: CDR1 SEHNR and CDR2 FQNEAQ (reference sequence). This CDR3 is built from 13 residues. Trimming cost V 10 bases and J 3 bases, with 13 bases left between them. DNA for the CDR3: TGTGCCACCTCGACAGATAGTGGAAACACCATATATTTT. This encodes CATSTDSGNTIYF.

In DNA form, the CDR3 reads TGCGCCAGCCGGGGACAGAAAAACATTCAGTACTTC. Encoded protein: CASRGQKNIQYF. The chain recombines TRBV5-1 with TRBJ2-4; 7 bases line up with TRBD1. Germline V gives CDR1 SGHRS, CDR2 YFSETQ. The V segment lost 7 bases and the J segment 4 bases; nucleotides outside the gene matches: 2. This CDR3 region has 12 residues.